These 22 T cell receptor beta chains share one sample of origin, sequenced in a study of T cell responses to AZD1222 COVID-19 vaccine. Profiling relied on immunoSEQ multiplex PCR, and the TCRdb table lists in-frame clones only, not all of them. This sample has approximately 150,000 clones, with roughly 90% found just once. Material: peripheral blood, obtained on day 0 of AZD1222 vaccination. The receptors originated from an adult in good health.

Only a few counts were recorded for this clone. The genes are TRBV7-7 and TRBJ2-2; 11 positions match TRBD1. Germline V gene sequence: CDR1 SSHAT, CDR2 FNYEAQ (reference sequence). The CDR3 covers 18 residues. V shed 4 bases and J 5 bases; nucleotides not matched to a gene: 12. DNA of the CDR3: TGTGCCAGCAGCTCGAGGACAGGGGGCTACGATGGGACCGGGGAGCTGTTTTTT. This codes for CASSSRTGGYDGTGELFF.

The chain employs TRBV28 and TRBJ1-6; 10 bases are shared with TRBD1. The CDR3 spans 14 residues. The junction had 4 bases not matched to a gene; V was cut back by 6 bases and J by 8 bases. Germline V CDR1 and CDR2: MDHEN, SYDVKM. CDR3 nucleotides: TGTGCCAGCAGGCCGGGACAGGGGTATTCACCCCTCCACTTT. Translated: CASRPGQGYSPLHF.

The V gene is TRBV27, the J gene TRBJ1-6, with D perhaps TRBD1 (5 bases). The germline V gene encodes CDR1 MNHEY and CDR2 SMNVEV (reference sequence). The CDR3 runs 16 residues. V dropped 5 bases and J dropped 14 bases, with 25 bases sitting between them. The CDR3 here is CASSQNPGRLTQALHF. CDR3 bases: TGTGCCAGCAGTCAGAACCCGGGACGGTTGACTCAGGCCCTCCACTTT.

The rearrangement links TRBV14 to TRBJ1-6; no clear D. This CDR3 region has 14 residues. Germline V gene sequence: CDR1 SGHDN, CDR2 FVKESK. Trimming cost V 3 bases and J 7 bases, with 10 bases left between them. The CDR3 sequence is CASSHPTVNSPLHF. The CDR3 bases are TGTGCCAGCAGCCACCCGACGGTCAATTCACCCCTCCACTTT.

The CDR3 is CASTPGIAGGRGEQFF. The DNA for the CDR3 is TGTGCCAGCACCCCTGGGATAGCGGGGGGCCGAGGTGAGCAGTTCTTC. The chain links TRBV27 to TRBJ2-1; 10 nucleotides line up with TRBD2. The CDR3 spans 16 residues. Germline trimming cut 7 bases from V and 9 bases from J; bases unmatched to any gene: 15. The germline V gene encodes CDR1 MNHEY and CDR2 SMNVEV (reference sequence).

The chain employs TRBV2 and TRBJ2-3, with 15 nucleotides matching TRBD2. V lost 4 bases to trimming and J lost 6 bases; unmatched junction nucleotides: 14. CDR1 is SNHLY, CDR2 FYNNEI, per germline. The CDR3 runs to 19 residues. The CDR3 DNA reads TGTGCCAGCAGTGGGGGTGGACTAGCGGGAGGGCGACGGCGCGATACGCAGTATTTT. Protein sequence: CASSGGGLAGGRRRDTQYF.

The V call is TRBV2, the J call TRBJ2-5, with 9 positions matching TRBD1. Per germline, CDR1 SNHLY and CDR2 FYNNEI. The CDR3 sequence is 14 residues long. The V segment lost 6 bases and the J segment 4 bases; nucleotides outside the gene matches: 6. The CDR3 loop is CASSAQGARETQYF. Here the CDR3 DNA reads TGTGCCAGCAGCGCACAGGGGGCGAGAGAGACCCAGTACTTC.

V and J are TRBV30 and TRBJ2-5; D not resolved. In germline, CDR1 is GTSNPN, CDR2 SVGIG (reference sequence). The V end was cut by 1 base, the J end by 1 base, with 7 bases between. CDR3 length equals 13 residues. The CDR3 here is CAWSAGGQETQYF. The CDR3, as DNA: TGTGCCTGGAGTGCTGGCGGCCAAGAGACCCAGTACTTC.

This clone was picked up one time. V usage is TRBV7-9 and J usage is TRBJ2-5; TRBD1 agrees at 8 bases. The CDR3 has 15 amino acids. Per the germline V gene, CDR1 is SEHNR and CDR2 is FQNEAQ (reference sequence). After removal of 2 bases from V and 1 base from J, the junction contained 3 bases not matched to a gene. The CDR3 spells CASSLLGQVQETQYF. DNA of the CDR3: TGTGCCAGCAGCTTACTGGGACAGGTCCAAGAGACCCAGTACTTC.

The CDR3, as DNA: TGTGCCAGCCAGAGGGGTAGTGGGAGCGCCTACGAGCAGTACTTC. Protein: CASQRGSGSAYEQYF. This chain connects TRBV7-3 to TRBJ2-7; D might be TRBD1 or TRBD2, each matching 5 bases. Trimming left V 8 bases short and J 2 bases short, with 19 bases between. Germline CDR1 reads SGHTA; CDR2 reads FQGTGA. The CDR3 is 15 amino acids.

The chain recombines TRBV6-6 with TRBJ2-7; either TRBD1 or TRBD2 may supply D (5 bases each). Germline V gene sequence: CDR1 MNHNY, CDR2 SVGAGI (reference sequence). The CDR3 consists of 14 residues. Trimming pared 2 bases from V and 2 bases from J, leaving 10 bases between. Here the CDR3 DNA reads TGTGCCAGCAGTTACGGGACCTTAGCCTACGAGCAGTACTTC. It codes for CASSYGTLAYEQYF.

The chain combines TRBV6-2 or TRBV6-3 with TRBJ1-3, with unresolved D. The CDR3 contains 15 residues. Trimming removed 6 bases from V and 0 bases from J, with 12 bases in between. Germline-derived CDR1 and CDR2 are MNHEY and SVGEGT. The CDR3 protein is CASSPDGGSGNTIYF. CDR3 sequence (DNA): TGTGCCAGCAGCCCGGACGGAGGCTCTGGAAACACCATATATTTT.

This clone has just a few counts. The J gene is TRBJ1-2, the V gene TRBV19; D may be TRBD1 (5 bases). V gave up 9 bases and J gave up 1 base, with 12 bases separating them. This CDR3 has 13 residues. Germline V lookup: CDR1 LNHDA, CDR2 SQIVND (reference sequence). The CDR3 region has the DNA TGTGCCAGCTCGTCAGGGTATAACTATGGCTACACCTTC. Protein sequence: CASSSGYNYGYTF.

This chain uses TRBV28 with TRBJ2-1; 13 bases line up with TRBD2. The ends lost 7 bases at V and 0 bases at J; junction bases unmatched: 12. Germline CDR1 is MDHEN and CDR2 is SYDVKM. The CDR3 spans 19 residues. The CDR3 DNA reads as TGTGCCAGCACCCTCCTGGGACTAGCGGGAAGAAGCTCCTACAATGAGCAGTTCTTC. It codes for CASTLLGLAGRSSYNEQFF.

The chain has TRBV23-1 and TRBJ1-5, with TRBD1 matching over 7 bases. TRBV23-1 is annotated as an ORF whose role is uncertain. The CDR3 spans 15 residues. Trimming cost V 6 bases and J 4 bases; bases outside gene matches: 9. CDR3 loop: CASSLTGVLNQPQHF. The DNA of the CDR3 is TGCGCCAGCAGCCTAACAGGGGTTTTAAATCAGCCCCAGCATTTT.

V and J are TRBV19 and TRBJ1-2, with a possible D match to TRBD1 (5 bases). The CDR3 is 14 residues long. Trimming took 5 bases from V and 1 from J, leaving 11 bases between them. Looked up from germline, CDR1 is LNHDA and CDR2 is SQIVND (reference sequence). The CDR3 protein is CASSPAGHNYGYTF. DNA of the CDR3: TGTGCCAGTAGTCCAGCAGGGCATAACTATGGCTACACCTTC.

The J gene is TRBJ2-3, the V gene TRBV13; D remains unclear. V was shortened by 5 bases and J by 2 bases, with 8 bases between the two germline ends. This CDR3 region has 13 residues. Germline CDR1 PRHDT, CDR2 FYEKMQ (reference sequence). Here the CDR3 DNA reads TGTGCCAGCAGCCCTCGGAACACAGATACGCAGTATTTT. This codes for CASSPRNTDTQYF.

CDR3 protein: CAWQEGEKLFF. The DNA of the CDR3 is TGTGCCTGGCAGGAGGGGGAAAAACTGTTTTTT. The chain employs TRBV30 and TRBJ1-4; D might be TRBD1 (5 bases). This CDR3 comprises 11 residues. Trimming took off 5 bases at V and 8 bases at J, with 9 bases between the two ends. Germline V gene data show CDR1 as GTSNPN and CDR2 as SVGIG (reference sequence).

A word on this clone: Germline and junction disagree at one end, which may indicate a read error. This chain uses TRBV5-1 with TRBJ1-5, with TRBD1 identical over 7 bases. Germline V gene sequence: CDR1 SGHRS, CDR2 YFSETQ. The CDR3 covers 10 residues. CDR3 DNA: TGCGCCAGCGAGGGACAGAGGATAAGTTTT. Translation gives CASEGQRISF.

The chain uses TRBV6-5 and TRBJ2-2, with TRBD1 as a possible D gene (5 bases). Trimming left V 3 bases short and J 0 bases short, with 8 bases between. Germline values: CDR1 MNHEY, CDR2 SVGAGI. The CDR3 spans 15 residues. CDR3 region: CASSYTGANTGELFF. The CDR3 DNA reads TGTGCCAGCAGTTATACAGGAGCGAACACCGGGGAGCTGTTTTTT.

CDR3 DNA: TGTGCCAGCACCCGGACTAGCGGGAGAGGAAATGAGCAGTTCTTC. It is translated as CASTRTSGRGNEQFF. The chain has TRBV28 and TRBJ2-1, with TRBD2 identical over 13 bases. Germline assignment: CDR1 MDHEN and CDR2 SYDVKM. The CDR3 covers 15 residues. After removal of 7 bases from V and 7 bases from J, the junction contained 7 bases not matched to a gene.

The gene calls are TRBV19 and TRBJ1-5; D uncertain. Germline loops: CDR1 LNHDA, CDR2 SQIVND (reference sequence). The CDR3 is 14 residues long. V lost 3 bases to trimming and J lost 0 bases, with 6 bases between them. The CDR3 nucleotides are TGTGCCAGTAGTATGGAGATTAGCAATCAGCCCCAGCATTTT. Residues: CASSMEISNQPQHF.